These 27 T cell receptor beta chains originate from one sample sequenced in a study of OX40 agonist ivuxolimab in advanced cancers. Libraries were prepared through the immunoSEQ multiplex PCR assay. The table was pulled from immuneACCESS by TCRdb, which kept in-frame rearrangements only. Such tables lose some clones; where checked, under half of the loss comes from unresolved V genes, and the rest has no known cause. The sample table contains around 50,000 clones; only one count was recorded for 75% to 90% of them. Approximately 3.5% of the sample comes from the top ten. The sample consisted of CD4+ or CD8+ T cells sorted from blood, taken in a trial of the OX40 agonist ivuxolimab. The source is an adult with an advanced solid tumor such as melanoma, head and neck, liver or kidney cancer.

The J gene is TRBJ2-1, the V gene TRBV29-1, with D perhaps assigned TRBD1 or TRBD2 (5 bases each). Germline loops: CDR1 SQVTM, CDR2 ANQGSEA. V was trimmed by 3 bases and J by 9 bases, leaving 15 bases between them. The CDR3 is 13 residues long. Here the CDR3 DNA reads TGCAGCGTTGAGGGGACCCGTCGGAGTGAGCAGTTCTTC. This sequence encodes CSVEGTRRSEQFF.

The chain carries TRBV10-3 and TRBJ1-3; TRBD1 might be the D (6 bases). V was trimmed by 1 base and J by 4 bases, leaving 8 bases between them. CDR3 length equals 14 residues. Germline loops: CDR1 ENHRY, CDR2 SYGVKD. The CDR3 spells CAISEWDKGNTIYF. Here the CDR3 DNA reads TGTGCCATCAGTGAGTGGGACAAAGGAAACACCATATATTTT.

The chain employs TRBV5-1 and TRBJ2-1; TRBD2 matches 9 bases. Germline CDR1 reads SGHRS; CDR2 reads YFSETQ. The CDR3 is made up of 16 amino acids. V lost 4 bases to trimming and J lost 5 bases; unmatched junction nucleotides: 10. CDR3: CASSLLGGGRDNEQFF. The CDR3 DNA follows: TGCGCCAGCAGCCTTCTCGGGGGCGGGAGGGACAATGAGCAGTTCTTC.

This clone was counted between two and nine times. The chain combines TRBV19 with TRBJ1-5, with TRBD1 as a possible D gene (6 bases). Trimming stripped 9 bases from V and 0 bases from J, with 15 bases between. The germline gives CDR1 LNHDA, CDR2 SQIVND (reference sequence). The CDR3 extends over 15 amino acids. The CDR3 nucleotides read TGTGCCAGCCGGGGAGACAGGTATAGCAATCAGCCCCAGCATTTT. It translates to CASRGDRYSNQPQHF. Variable domain in full (rest from reference TRBV19 and TRBJ1-5): DGGITQSPKYLFRKEGQNVTLSCEQNLNHDAMYWYRQDPGQGLRLIYYSQIVNDFQKGDIAEGYSVSREKKESFPLTVTSAQKNPTAFYLCASRGDRYSNQPQHFGDGTRLSIL.

This sequence joins TRBV10-3 and TRBJ2-6; a weak D match, TRBD1 (6 bases). V shed 5 bases and J shed 0 bases, with 11 bases lying between them. Germline CDR1 ENHRY, CDR2 SYGVKD. The length of the CDR3 is 16 residues. The CDR3: CAISPGQASGANVLTF. The CDR3, as DNA: TGTGCCATCAGTCCGGGACAAGCCTCTGGGGCCAACGTCCTGACTTTC.

This clone was recorded only once. The J gene is TRBJ2-7, the V gene TRBV10-1, with D unresolved. This CDR3 spans 14 amino acids. The V gene's germline CDR1 is WNHNN and CDR2 SYGVQD (reference sequence). V was cut by 3 bases and J by 2 bases, with 11 bases left in between. This chain's CDR3 is CASSEGNPPYEQYF. The CDR3 nucleotides are TGCGCCAGCAGTGAAGGGAATCCCCCCTACGAGCAGTACTTC.

The rearrangement links TRBV6-5 to TRBJ2-7, with TRBD1 matching 8 bases. Germline values: CDR1 MNHEY, CDR2 SVGAGI. Germline trimming cut 6 bases from V and 5 bases from J; bases unmatched to any gene: 9. The CDR3 sequence is 14 residues long. The CDR3 DNA is TGTGCCAGCAGGGAACCGGGACAGGAGGACGAGCAGTACTTC. Translated, it gives CASREPGQEDEQYF.

This clone was detected a few times. The J gene is TRBJ2-7, the V gene TRBV10-1; the D gene is possibly TRBD1 (6 bases). Germline V gene data show CDR1 as WNHNN and CDR2 as SYGVQD (reference sequence). V lost 6 bases, J lost 3 bases, and 12 bases lay in between. The CDR3 sequence is 13 residues long. The DNA of the CDR3 is TGCGCCAGCAGCCGGGACATCCTCTACGAGCAGTACTTC. Translating it yields CASSRDILYEQYF.

CDR3 sequence reads: CASSSTGGAAGELFF. CDR3 coding DNA: TGTGCCAGCAGCTCTACAGGGGGCGCCGCCGGGGAGCTGTTTTTT. V is TRBV7-2 and J is TRBJ2-2; 9 bases agree with TRBD1. The CDR3 has 15 amino acids. The germline V gene encodes CDR1 SGHTA and CDR2 FQGNSA. V lost 4 bases and J lost 6; bases outside the gene matches: 6. Looking up the rest from reference TRBV7-2 and TRBJ2-2 gives the full variable domain: GAGVSQSPSNKVTEKGKDVELRCDPISGHTALYWYRQSLGQGLEFLIYFQGNSAPDKSGLPSDRFSAERTGGSVSTLTIQRTQQEDSAVYLCASSSTGGAAGELFFGEGSRLTVL.

The chain has TRBV6-5 and TRBJ2-2; D is unresolved. The germline V gene encodes CDR1 MNHEY and CDR2 SVGAGI. CDR3 length: 14 amino acids. V was clipped by 6 bases and J by 6 bases, with 14 bases between them. The CDR3 loop is CASSLRNLAGELFF. The CDR3, as DNA: TGTGCCAGCAGCCTCCGGAATTTGGCCGGGGAGCTGTTTTTT.

This clone turned up a few times. This chain connects TRBV18 to TRBJ1-5, with a weak D call TRBD1 (6 bases). The germline CDR1 and CDR2 sequences are KGHSH and LQKENI. Trimming took 3 bases from V and 1 from J, leaving 10 bases between them. The length of the CDR3 is 15 residues. The CDR3 is CASSPTGLSNQPQHF. The DNA of the CDR3 is TGTGCCAGCTCACCTACAGGGTTAAGCAATCAGCCCCAGCATTTT.

The chain joins TRBV30 to TRBJ1-1, with 8 bases matching TRBD1. Germline trimming cut 2 bases from V and 11 bases from J; bases unmatched to any gene: 4. From germline, CDR1 is GTSNPN and CDR2 SVGIG (reference sequence). The CDR3 runs 11 residues. This CDR3 is CAWSNRGEAFF. In nucleotides, the CDR3 is TGTGCCTGGAGTAACAGGGGGGAGGCTTTCTTT.

The chain couples TRBV5-4 to TRBJ2-3; no clear D gene. This CDR3 is 15 amino acids long. Trimming cost V 0 bases and J 4 bases, with 12 bases left between them. Per germline, CDR1 SGHNT and CDR2 YYREEE (reference sequence). The CDR3 is CASSLEQDLADTQYF. The CDR3 nucleotides read TGTGCCAGCAGCTTGGAGCAAGACCTTGCAGATACGCAGTATTTT.

The chain recombines TRBV28 with TRBJ1-1; TRBD1 matches 7 bases. Trimming cost V 6 bases and J 6 bases; bases outside gene matches: 10. Germline V CDR1 and CDR2: MDHEN, SYDVKM. The CDR3 loop spans 14 amino acids. The CDR3 DNA reads TGTGCCAGCAGGTCCCCGACAGGGACGTCTGAAGCTTTCTTT. This translates into CASRSPTGTSEAFF.

This chain connects TRBV19 to TRBJ2-2; possible D gene TRBD1, 6 bases. Germline V lookup: CDR1 LNHDA, CDR2 SQIVND (reference sequence). The length of the CDR3 is 16 residues. Between the trimmed V and J ends, which lost 8 bases and 0 bases, there was a span of 16 bases. The CDR3 sequence is CASYSWTASNTGELFF. Here the CDR3 DNA reads TGTGCCAGTTATTCATGGACAGCCTCGAACACCGGGGAGCTGTTTTTT.

The chain is built from TRBV5-6 and TRBJ1-2, with D possibly being TRBD1 (5 bases). With 4 bases removed from V and 2 bases from J, the gap between germline ends came to 12 bases. Germline V CDR1 and CDR2: SGHDT, YYEEEE. The CDR3 runs to 14 residues. The CDR3 loop reads CASSHRGENYGYTF. In DNA, the CDR3 is TGTGCCAGCAGCCACCGGGGGGAGAACTATGGCTACACCTTC.

The chain employs TRBV18 and TRBJ1-1, with D perhaps TRBD1 (5 bases). V was clipped by 1 base and J by 3 bases, with 15 bases between them. This CDR3 has 16 amino acids. CDR1 and CDR2 from the germline V gene are KGHSH and LQKENI. Here the CDR3 reads CASSPQTGVRDTEAFF. As DNA, the CDR3 is TGTGCCAGCTCACCACAGACTGGGGTCAGGGACACTGAAGCTTTCTTT.

The chain employs TRBV30 and TRBJ2-2, with 7 bases lining up with TRBD2. CDR1 is GTSNPN and CDR2 is SVGIG in the germline V gene (reference sequence). The CDR3 covers 16 residues. The trim removed 2 bases at V and 6 bases at J, leaving 12 bases unmatched. Here the CDR3 reads CAWSLTRTSLAGELFF. As DNA, the CDR3 is TGTGCCTGGAGTCTCACCCGGACTAGTCTGGCCGGGGAGCTGTTTTTT. The full variable domain, its missing parts supplied by reference TRBV30 and TRBJ2-2, is SQTIHQWPATLVQPVGSPLSLECTVEGTSNPNLYWYRQAAGRGLQLLFYSVGIGQISSEVPQNLSASRPQDRQFILSSKKLLLSDSGFYLCAWSLTRTSLAGELFFGEGSRLTVL.

The chain combines TRBV5-4 with TRBJ2-3, with 14 bases fitting TRBD2. Germline CDR1 reads SGHNT; CDR2 reads YYREEE (reference sequence). J gave up 4 bases and V 0 bases, and 1 base lay outside the gene matches. The CDR3 spans 16 residues. CDR3 nucleotides: TGTGCCAGCAGCTTGGGGGGACTAGCGGGAGCAGATACGCAGTATTTT. This sequence encodes CASSLGGLAGADTQYF. The full variable domain, in which reference TRBV5-4 and TRBJ2-3 provide the parts outside the CDR3, is ETGVTQSPTHLIKTRGQQVTLRCSSQSGHNTVSWYQQALGQGPQFIFQYYREEENGRGNFPPRFSGLQFPNYSSELNVNALELDDSALYLCASSLGGLAGADTQYFGPGTRLTVL.

This chain joins TRBV5-5 and TRBJ2-7; D perhaps matches TRBD1 (5 bases). The V end lost 0 bases, the J end lost 3 bases, and 10 bases lay between the germline ends. The CDR3 totals 14 residues. Germline V gene data show CDR1 as SGHKS and CDR2 as YYEKEE (reference sequence). CDR3 loop: CASSLEGVYYEQYF. CDR3 nucleotides: TGTGCCAGCAGCTTGGAAGGGGTCTACTACGAGCAGTACTTC. The variable domain in full, with the rest retrieved from reference TRBV5-5 and TRBJ2-7, is DAGVTQSPTHLIKTRGQQVTLRCSPISGHKSVSWYQQVLGQGPQFIFQYYEKEERGRGNFPDRFSARQFPNYSSELNVNALLLGDSALYLCASSLEGVYYEQYFGPGTRLTVT.

The V call is TRBV7-2, the J call TRBJ2-2, with D hard to call. V was clipped by 6 bases and J by 0 bases, with 8 bases between them. The CDR3 totals 14 residues. Per the germline V gene, CDR1 is SGHTA and CDR2 is FQGNSA. This chain's CDR3 is CASRPQANTGELFF. The CDR3 coding sequence is TGTGCCAGCAGACCTCAGGCGAACACCGGGGAGCTGTTTTTT.

This clone was seen once. The rearrangement joins TRBV13 to TRBJ2-3; TRBD2 is a possible D gene (7 bases). Trimming removed 2 bases at V and 2 bases at J, with 20 bases between. Germline V CDR1 and CDR2: PRHDT, FYEKMQ (reference sequence). The CDR3 sequence is 18 residues long. CDR3 sequence reads: CASSLPFPGGRFTDTQYF. CDR3 sequence (DNA): TGTGCCAGCAGCTTACCGTTCCCGGGGGGCAGATTCACAGATACGCAGTATTTT.

The CDR3 protein is CASSLTSGSHNEQFF. For the CDR3, the DNA is TGTGCCAGCAGCTTAACGAGCGGGAGTCACAATGAGCAGTTCTTC. The V and J genes are TRBV7-9 and TRBJ2-1; the match to TRBD2 covers 8 bases. This CDR3 has 15 residues. Trimming took 2 bases from V and 5 from J; bases not matched to a gene: 5. CDR1 is SEHNR and CDR2 is FQNEAQ in the germline V gene (reference sequence).

A word on this clone: Distinct nucleotide sequences in the sample also encode this CDR3. For the CDR3, the DNA is TGCAGCGGATCCGGGACCGGATACAATGAGCAGTTCTTC. Amino acid sequence: CSGSGTGYNEQFF. The V call is TRBV29-1, the J call TRBJ2-1, with D possibly being TRBD1 or TRBD2 (5 bases each). The ends were cut back, 7 bases at V and 4 bases at J, with 14 bases in the middle. Germline V gene data show CDR1 as SQVTM and CDR2 as ANQGSEA. This CDR3 comprises 13 residues.

The chain employs TRBV5-1 and TRBJ1-6; D gene ambiguous. Per germline, CDR1 SGHRS and CDR2 YFSETQ. The CDR3 has 13 residues. V was pared by 4 bases and J by 7 bases, with 9 bases between. CDR3 sequence: CASSQLENSPLHF. The CDR3 nucleotides read TGCGCCAGCAGCCAACTCGAAAATTCACCCCTCCACTTT.

The chain employs TRBV7-9 and TRBJ2-3; tentatively, D is TRBD1 (5 bases). The V gene's germline CDR1 is SEHNR and CDR2 FQNEAQ (reference sequence). This CDR3 comprises 14 residues. V lost 4 bases and J 5 bases, leaving 13 bases between the germline ends. The CDR3 sequence is CASSYEGVGDTQYF. The DNA of the CDR3 is TGTGCCAGCAGCTACGAAGGGGTAGGAGATACGCAGTATTTT.

The genes are TRBV6-6 and TRBJ2-1; 12 bases map to TRBD2. CDR1 is MNHNY and CDR2 is SVGAGI in the germline V gene (reference sequence). V was pared by 11 bases and J by 5 bases, with 4 bases of the junction left unmatched. The CDR3 extends over 13 amino acids. CDR3 amino acids: CASRTSGNNEQFF. In DNA, the CDR3 is TGTGCCTCCAGGACTAGCGGGAACAATGAGCAGTTCTTC.